A selection of T cell receptor beta chains follows, all from one sample in a study of blood T cell repertoires in COVID-19. Produced via immunoSEQ multiplex PCR; TCRdb's table is partial and in-frame only. The table shows around 200,000 clones, with over 75% occurring only once. Sequenced material: PBMCs or T cells enriched from blood (not recorded which). The receptors come from a woman in her late teens or twenties who had recovered from COVID-19. Both conserved end residues are part of each CDR3. A D gene is named only where the DNA matches it firmly. Rows give clone size only sometimes, using once, few, many, or a class for an expanded clone.

>NA|TRBV4-2|NA|TRBJ2-3
CASSQGGQNRGTDTQYF
TGTGCCAGCAGCCAAGGTGGACAGAATCGAGGCACAGATACGCAGTATTTT
>TRBD1|TRBV2|NA|TRBJ1-2
CASSGTGDTF
TGTGCCAGCAGTGGGACAGGGGACACCTTC
>NA|TRBV28|few|TRBJ1-2
CASSIPGDSGYTF
TGTGCCAGCAGTATTCCAGGGGATTCTGGCTACACCTTC
>NA|TRBV13|NA|TRBJ2-7
CASSLSNYEQYF
TGTGCCAGCAGCTTATCAAACTACGAGCAGTACTTC
>NA|TRBV3-1/TRBV3-2|NA|TRBJ2-4
CASSPPGGPLYLAKNIQYF
TGTGCCAGCAGCCCGCCCGGGGGACCACTTTACCTAGCCAAAAACATTCAGTACTTC
>TRBD2|TRBV29-1|once|TRBJ2-2
CSVPSGGELFF
TGCAGCGTCCCTAGCGGCGGGGAGCTGTTTTTT
>TRBD1|TRBV19|NA|TRBJ1-1
CASIQTGVSTEAFF
TGTGCCAGCATCCAGACAGGGGTAAGCACTGAAGCTTTCTTT
>NA|TRBV30|NA|TRBJ1-5
CAWSVPHRAPKPQHF
TGTGCCTGGAGTGTACCCCACAGGGCTCCCAAGCCCCAGCATTTT
>NA|TRBV7-2|NA|TRBJ1-4
CASSPGGSTNEKLFF
TGTGCCAGCAGCCCAGGAGGGTCCACTAATGAAAAACTGTTTTTT
>TRBD1|TRBV4-1|NA|TRBJ1-4
CASSLGTGGFSEKLFF
TGCGCCAGCAGCCTTGGGACAGGGGGCTTCAGCGAAAAACTGTTTTTT
>TRBD2|TRBV9|NA|TRBJ2-2
CASSLAGGDTGELFF
TGTGCCAGCAGCCTAGCGGGAGGGGACACCGGGGAGCTGTTTTTT
>NA|TRBV6-4|NA|TRBJ1-2
CASSPEGEKGGYTF
TGTGCCAGCAGCCCCGAGGGGGAAAAAGGAGGCTACACCTTC
>NA|TRBV27|once|TRBJ1-2
CASRAPDSRGGYTF
TGTGCCAGCCGAGCCCCGGACAGCCGTGGGGGCTACACCTTC
>TRBD1|TRBV6-5|NA|TRBJ1-5
CASSSGLDRGSQPQHF
TGTGCCAGCAGTTCGGGATTAGACAGGGGGAGTCAGCCCCAGCATTTT
>TRBD2|TRBV7-9|NA|TRBJ2-5
CASSPAGGWETQYF
TGTGCCAGCAGCCCGGCGGGAGGGTGGGAGACCCAGTACTTC
>NA|TRBV9|NA|TRBJ2-1
CASSVVWGPWDEQFF
TGTGCCAGCAGCGTAGTCTGGGGGCCATGGGATGAGCAGTTCTTC
>TRBD1|TRBV28|once|TRBJ2-1
CASSKDRGSDEQFF
TGTGCCAGCAGTAAGGACAGGGGCAGCGATGAGCAGTTCTTC
>TRBD2|TRBV18|NA|TRBJ2-7
CASSPGLAAYEQYF
TGTGCCAGCTCACCGGGACTAGCGGCCTACGAGCAGTACTTC
>TRBD1|TRBV18|NA|TRBJ2-7
CASSFRQGAGDEQYF
TGTGCCAGCTCATTCAGACAGGGGGCAGGGGACGAGCAGTACTTC
>TRBD1|TRBV3-1/TRBV3-2|NA|TRBJ2-7
CASSQETGGTQYF
TGTGCCAGCAGCCAAGAGACAGGGGGAACGCAGTACTTC
>TRBD2|TRBV5-1|NA|TRBJ2-1
CASSLRASGVTYNEQFF
TGCGCCAGCAGCCTCAGGGCTAGCGGGGTCACCTACAATGAGCAGTTCTTC
>TRBD1|TRBV28|NA|TRBJ1-6
CASSSGTENSPLHF
TGTGCCAGCAGTTCGGGGACAGAGAATTCACCCCTCCACTTT
>NA|TRBV11-2|NA|TRBJ2-7
CASSLSPGTGTYGSGEQYF
TGTGCCAGCAGCTTAAGCCCGGGAACCGGGACCTACGGGAGTGGGGAGCAGTACTTC
>TRBD1|TRBV6-2/TRBV6-3|NA|TRBJ1-5
CASSPHRGLDQPQHF
TGTGCCAGCAGTCCCCACAGGGGGCTCGATCAGCCCCAGCATTTT
>NA|TRBV2|NA|TRBJ2-3
CASRPESDTQYF
TGTGCCAGCAGACCCGAGTCAGATACGCAGTATTTT
>NA|TRBV28|NA|TRBJ1-1
CASSRAKGEGTEAFF
TGTGCCAGCAGTAGGGCCAAGGGGGAGGGGACTGAAGCTTTCTTT
>NA|TRBV9|NA|TRBJ2-2
CASSGPTGELFF
TGTGCCAGCAGCGGGCCCACCGGGGAGCTGTTTTTT
>TRBD2|TRBV29-1|NA|TRBJ2-1
CSVEASGRDYNEQFF
TGCAGCGTTGAAGCTAGCGGGAGGGACTACAATGAGCAGTTCTTC
>NA|TRBV11-3|NA|TRBJ1-1
CASSSDSGRTFF
TGTGCCAGCAGCTCCGACTCGGGGAGAACTTTCTTT
>NA|TRBV4-1|once|TRBJ1-1
CASSPIDPTEEAFF
TGCGCCAGCAGCCCCATCGACCCGACAGAAGAAGCTTTCTTT
>NA|TRBV6-2/TRBV6-3|NA|TRBJ1-1
CASSSTQGPEAFF
TGTGCCAGCAGTTCAACCCAGGGCCCTGAAGCTTTCTTT
>TRBD1|TRBV28|NA|TRBJ1-2
CASLGQNYGYTF
TGTGCCAGCCTGGGACAGAACTATGGCTACACCTTC
>NA|TRBV5-4|NA|TRBJ1-6
CASSLARRDYDSPLHF
TGTGCCAGCAGCTTGGCCCGACGGGACTACGATTCACCCCTCCACTTT
>TRBD2|TRBV2|once|TRBJ2-7
CASSDPAGESEQYF
TGTGCCAGCAGTGACCCTGCGGGGGAGAGCGAGCAGTACTTC
>NA|TRBV18|NA|TRBJ1-2
CASSPPGGPGGYTF
TGTGCCAGCTCACCACCGGGAGGGCCCGGGGGCTACACCTTC
>TRBD1|TRBV19|NA|TRBJ1-1
CASSSHRGLHTEAFF
TGTGCCAGTAGTTCGCACAGGGGTCTTCACACTGAAGCTTTCTTT
>TRBD2|TRBV10-3|NA|TRBJ2-3
CAIRSGDSGRTDTQYF
TGTGCCATCAGGTCCGGGGATAGCGGGAGGACAGATACGCAGTATTTT
>TRBD2|TRBV9|NA|TRBJ2-1
CASSGASGRSWDEQFF
TGTGCCAGCAGCGGGGCTAGCGGGAGGAGTTGGGATGAGCAGTTCTTC
>TRBD1|TRBV25-1|NA|TRBJ2-7
CASAPDRITYEQYF
TGTGCCAGCGCACCGGACAGGATCACCTACGAGCAGTACTTC
>NA|TRBV7-2|NA|TRBJ2-5
CASSDNGLFQETQYF
TGTGCCAGCAGCGATAACGGACTCTTCCAAGAGACCCAGTACTTC